What follows are 10 T cell receptor beta chains derived from one specimen sequenced in a study of spatial heterogeneity in lung cancer. Findings of the study overall: Higher tumor mutation counts went along with higher counts of expanded intratumoral alpha and beta TCRs.

Time point reported: sample taken at primary tumor resection. TCRdb re-called the 5' RACE reads through MiXCR, storing one row per CDR3 protein. The sample consists of around 11,000 distinct CDR3 sequences, under 9.5% of them appearing once. Antigen specificity for these receptors is unknown. The material was lung tumor tissue, obtained at surgery. The receptors stem from a female donor with early-stage non-small cell lung cancer.

This clonotype was seen many times. In a library made to pick up alpha chains, this beta chain is a stray read with a size that means little. This chain joins TRBV24-1 and TRBJ2-3; 8 bases are a match to TRBD1. The CDR3 runs 16 residues. J lost 2 bases, V lost 3 bases, and 6 bases had no gene match. Germline V CDR1 and CDR2: KGHDR, SFDVKD. The CDR3 region has the DNA TGTGCCACCAGTGATAAGATGGGACAGGCCACAGATACGCAGTATTTT. It is translated as CATSDKMGQATDTQYF.

The sample holds many counts of this clonotype. Since it is a stray read in a library aimed at alpha chains, this beta chain has a size that is not meaningful. V and J are TRBV10-3 and TRBJ1-2; D call uncertain. The germline CDR1 and CDR2 sequences are ENHRY and SYGVKD. The CDR3 consists of 15 residues. V lost 2 bases to trimming and J lost 4 bases, with 14 bases between them. CDR3 sequence reads: CAISEGSAISYGYTF. CDR3 nucleotides: TGTGCCATCAGTGAGGGTTCCGCCATAAGCTATGGCTACACCTTC.

This clonotype was observed at least ten times. This beta chain is off target for a library built for alpha chains, so its abundance means little. V gene TRBV5-1 combines with J gene TRBJ1-1, with D tentatively TRBD1 (6 bases). The CDR3 length is 15 residues. V lost 2 bases and J lost 2, with 13 bases in between. Germline assignment: CDR1 SGHRS and CDR2 YFSETQ. In DNA, the CDR3 is TGCGCCAGCAGCTTAGGGGGGGCCCGAAACACTGAAGCTTTCTTT. This translates into CASSLGGARNTEAFF.

In its sample, this clonotype was seen a few times. The library was prepared for alpha chains; this beta chain is a stray read, so its frequency means little. V is TRBV2 and J is TRBJ2-3; 10 nucleotides line up with TRBD2. This CDR3 region has 16 residues. Per the germline V gene, CDR1 is SNHLY and CDR2 is FYNNEI. Losses at the gene ends were 8 bases for V and 0 bases for J; bases not matched to a gene: 8. The CDR3 region has the DNA TGTGCCAGCTTTCTAGCGGGGGCCCCTAGCACAGATACGCAGTATTTT. This gives the protein CASFLAGAPSTDTQYF.

At least ten counts were recorded for this clonotype. This beta chain is off target for a library built for alpha chains, so its abundance means little. V usage is TRBV11-1 and J usage is TRBJ2-3; 7 bases match TRBD1. Trimming at V came to 7 bases and at J to 6 bases, leaving 10 bases not matched to a gene. Per the germline V gene, CDR1 is SGHAT and CDR2 is FQDESV (reference sequence). This CDR3 is 14 amino acids long. The CDR3 here is CASTADPRGDTQYF. Here the CDR3 DNA reads TGTGCCAGCACCGCGGACCCCAGGGGGGATACGCAGTATTTT. The full variable domain, in which reference TRBV11-1 and TRBJ2-3 provide the parts outside the CDR3, is EAEVAQSPRYKITEKSQAVAFWCDPISGHATLYWYRQILGQGPELLVQFQDESVVDDSQLPKDRFSAERLKGVDSTLKIQPAELGDSAMYLCASTADPRGDTQYFGPGTRLTVL.

This clonotype was counted at least ten times. This beta chain turned up in a library designed for alpha chains; as an off-target read, its abundance says little. J is TRBJ2-7 and V is TRBV2; 8 positions agree with TRBD1. J was trimmed by 3 bases and V by 8 bases; bases with no gene match: 6. This CDR3 contains 13 residues. The germline gives CDR1 SNHLY, CDR2 FYNNEI. The CDR3 reads CASQRTGNYEQYF. The CDR3 nucleotides are TGTGCCAGCCAGAGGACAGGGAACTACGAGCAGTACTTC.

This clonotype was detected ten times or more. Because the library targeted alpha chains, this beta chain is an off-target read whose size means little. The chain has TRBV7-8 and TRBJ1-1; a possible D gene is TRBD1 (5 bases). From germline, CDR1 is SGHVS and CDR2 FQNEAQ. The CDR3 length is 13 residues. V was cut by 4 bases and J by 1 base, with 7 bases left in between. This CDR3 reads CASSSTGNTEAFF. The CDR3 nucleotides read TGTGCCAGCAGCTCTACAGGGAACACTGAAGCTTTCTTT.

This clonotype was picked up many times. This beta chain is an off-target read within a library intended for alpha chains, so its frequency means little. The gene calls are TRBV12-3 or TRBV12-4 and TRBJ1-4, with 9 bases that match TRBD1. Trimming removed 5 bases from V and 10 bases from J; junction bases left unmatched: 8. The CDR3 has 14 residues. The CDR3 is CASSQGDRERKLFF. The CDR3 region has the DNA TGTGCCAGCAGTCAGGGGGACAGGGAAAGAAAACTGTTTTTT.

This clonotype was seen ten or more times. This beta chain is an unintended read in a library built for alpha chains; its size means little. The chain combines TRBV6-2 or TRBV6-3 with TRBJ1-1; D might be TRBD1 (5 bases). V lost 2 bases to trimming and J lost 6 bases, with 16 bases between them. The germline V gene has CDR1 MNHEY and CDR2 SVGEGT. The CDR3 loop spans 15 amino acids. CDR3 residues: CASSYGGAGPPEAFF. The CDR3 DNA follows: TGTGCCAGCAGTTACGGAGGGGCTGGCCCTCCTGAAGCTTTCTTT.

Ten or more counts support this clonotype. The library was designed around alpha chains, so this beta chain is a stray read whose abundance carries little weight. The rearrangement uses TRBV9 and TRBJ2-5, with D uncertain. The germline V and J ends were trimmed by 1 base and 5 bases, with 12 bases remaining between them. This CDR3 is built from 14 residues. Per the germline V gene, CDR1 is SGDLS and CDR2 is YYNGEE. In DNA form, the CDR3 reads TGTGCCAGCAGCGTAATGCCCTCCCGGGAGACCCAGTACTTC. It specifies CASSVMPSRETQYF.